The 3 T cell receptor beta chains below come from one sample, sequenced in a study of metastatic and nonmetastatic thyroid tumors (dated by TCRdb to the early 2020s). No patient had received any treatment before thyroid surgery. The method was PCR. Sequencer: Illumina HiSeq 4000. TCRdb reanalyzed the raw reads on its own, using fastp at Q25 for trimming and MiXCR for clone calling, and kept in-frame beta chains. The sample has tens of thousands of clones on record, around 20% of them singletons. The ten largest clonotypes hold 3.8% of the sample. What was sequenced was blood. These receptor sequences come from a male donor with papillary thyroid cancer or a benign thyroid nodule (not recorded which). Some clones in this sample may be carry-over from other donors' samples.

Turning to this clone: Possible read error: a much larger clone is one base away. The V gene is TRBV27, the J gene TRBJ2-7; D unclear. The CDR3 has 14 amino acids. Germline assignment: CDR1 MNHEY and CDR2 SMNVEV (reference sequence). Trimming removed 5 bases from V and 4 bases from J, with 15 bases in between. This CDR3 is CASSPRAWAYEQYF. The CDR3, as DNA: TGTGCCAGCAGTCCCCGGGCATGGGCGTACGAGCAGTACTTC.

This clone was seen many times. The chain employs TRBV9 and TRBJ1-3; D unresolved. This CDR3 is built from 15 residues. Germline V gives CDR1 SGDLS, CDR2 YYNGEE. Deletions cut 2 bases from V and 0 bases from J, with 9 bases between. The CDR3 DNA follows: TGTGCCAGCAGCGTGATGGGGAGCTCTGGAAACACCATATATTTT. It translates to CASSVMGSSGNTIYF.

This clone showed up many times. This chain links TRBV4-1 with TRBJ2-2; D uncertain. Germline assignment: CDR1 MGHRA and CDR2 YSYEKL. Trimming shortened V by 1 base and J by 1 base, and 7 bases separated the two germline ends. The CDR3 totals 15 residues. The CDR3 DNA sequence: TGCGCCAGCAGCCAAGGTGCTCAGAACACCGGGGAGCTGTTTTTT. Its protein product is CASSQGAQNTGELFF.